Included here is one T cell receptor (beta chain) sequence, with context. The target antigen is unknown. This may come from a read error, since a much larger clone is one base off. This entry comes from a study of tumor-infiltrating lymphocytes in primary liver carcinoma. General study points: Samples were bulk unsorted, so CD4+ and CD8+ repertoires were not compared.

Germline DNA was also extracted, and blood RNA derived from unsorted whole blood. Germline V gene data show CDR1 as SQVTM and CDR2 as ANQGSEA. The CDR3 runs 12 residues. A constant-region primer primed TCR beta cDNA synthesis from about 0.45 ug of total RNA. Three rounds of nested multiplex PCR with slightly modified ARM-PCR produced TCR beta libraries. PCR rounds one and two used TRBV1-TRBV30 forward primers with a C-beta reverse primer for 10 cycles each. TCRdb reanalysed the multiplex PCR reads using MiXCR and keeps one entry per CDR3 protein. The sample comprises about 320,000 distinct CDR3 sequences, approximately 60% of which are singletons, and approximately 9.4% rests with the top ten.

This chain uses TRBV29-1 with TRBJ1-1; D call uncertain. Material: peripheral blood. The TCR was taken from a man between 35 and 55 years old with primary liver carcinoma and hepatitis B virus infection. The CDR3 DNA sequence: TGCAGCGTTAGGTGGGCTGGAACTGAAGCTTCCTTT. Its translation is CSVRWAGTEASF. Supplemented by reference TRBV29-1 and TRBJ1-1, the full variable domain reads SAVISQKPSRDICQRGTSLTIQCQVDSQVTMMFWYRQQPGQSLTLIATANQGSEATYESGFVIDKFPISRPNLTFSTLTVSNMSPEDSSIYLCSVRWAGTEASFGQGTRLTVV.